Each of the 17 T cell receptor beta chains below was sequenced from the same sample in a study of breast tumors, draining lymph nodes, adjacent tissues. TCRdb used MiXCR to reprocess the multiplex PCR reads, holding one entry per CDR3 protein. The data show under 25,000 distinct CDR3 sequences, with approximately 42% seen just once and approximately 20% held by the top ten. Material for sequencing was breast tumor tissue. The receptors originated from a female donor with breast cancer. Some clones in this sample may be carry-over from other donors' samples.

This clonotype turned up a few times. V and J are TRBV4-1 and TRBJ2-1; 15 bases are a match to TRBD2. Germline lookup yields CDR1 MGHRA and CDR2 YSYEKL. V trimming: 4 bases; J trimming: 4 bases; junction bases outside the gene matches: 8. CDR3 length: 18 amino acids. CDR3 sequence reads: CASSPGTSGRSPYNEQFF. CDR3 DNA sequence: TGCGCCAGCAGCCCGGGGACTAGCGGGAGGTCCCCTTACAATGAGCAGTTCTTC.

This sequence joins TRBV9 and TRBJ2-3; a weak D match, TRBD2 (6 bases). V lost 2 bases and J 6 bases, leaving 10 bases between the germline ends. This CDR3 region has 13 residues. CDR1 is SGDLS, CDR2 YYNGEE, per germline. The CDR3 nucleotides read TGTGCCAGCAGCGTTGGGAGGTCTGATACGCAGTATTTT. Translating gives CASSVGRSDTQYF.

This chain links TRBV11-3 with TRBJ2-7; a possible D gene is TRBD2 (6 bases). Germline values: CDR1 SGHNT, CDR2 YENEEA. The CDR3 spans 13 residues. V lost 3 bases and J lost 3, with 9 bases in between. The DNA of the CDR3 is TGTGCCAGCAGCTTCCCGGGAGTCTACGAGCAGTACTTC. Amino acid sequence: CASSFPGVYEQYF. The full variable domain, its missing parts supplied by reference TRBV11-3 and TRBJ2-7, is EAGVVQSPRYKIIEKKQPVAFWCNPISGHNTLYWYLQNLGQGPELLIRYENEEAVDDSQLPKDRFSAERLKGVDSTLKIQPAELGDSAVYLCASSFPGVYEQYFGPGTRLTVT.

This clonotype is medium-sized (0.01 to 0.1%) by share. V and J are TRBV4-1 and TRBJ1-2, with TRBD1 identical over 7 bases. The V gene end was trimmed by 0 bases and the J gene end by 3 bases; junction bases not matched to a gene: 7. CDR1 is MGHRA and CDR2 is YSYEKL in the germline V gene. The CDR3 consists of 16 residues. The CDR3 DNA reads TGCGCCAGCAGCCAAGATGGGCTAGGGGGCGACTATGGCTACACCTTC. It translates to CASSQDGLGGDYGYTF.

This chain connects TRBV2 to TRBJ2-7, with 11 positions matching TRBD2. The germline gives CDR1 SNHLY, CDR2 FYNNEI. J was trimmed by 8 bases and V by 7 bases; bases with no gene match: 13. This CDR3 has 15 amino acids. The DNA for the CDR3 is TGTGCCAGCACCCGGCTAGCGGGAGGCCTACGCCAGCAGTACTTC. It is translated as CASTRLAGGLRQQYF.

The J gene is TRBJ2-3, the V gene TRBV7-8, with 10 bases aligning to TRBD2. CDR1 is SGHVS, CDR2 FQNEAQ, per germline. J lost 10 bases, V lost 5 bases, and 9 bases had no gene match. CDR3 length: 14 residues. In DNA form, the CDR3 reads TGTGCCAGCAGCCGACCTAGCGGGGGTCTCCCGCAGTATTTT. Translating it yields CASSRPSGGLPQYF.

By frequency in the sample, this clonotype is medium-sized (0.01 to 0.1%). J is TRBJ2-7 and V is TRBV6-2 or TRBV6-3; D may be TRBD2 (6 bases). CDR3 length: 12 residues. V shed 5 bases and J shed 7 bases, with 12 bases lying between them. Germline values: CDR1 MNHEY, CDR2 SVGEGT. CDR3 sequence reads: CASSPEAGEQYF. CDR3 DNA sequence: TGTGCCAGCAGTCCAGAGGCGGGAGAGCAGTACTTC.

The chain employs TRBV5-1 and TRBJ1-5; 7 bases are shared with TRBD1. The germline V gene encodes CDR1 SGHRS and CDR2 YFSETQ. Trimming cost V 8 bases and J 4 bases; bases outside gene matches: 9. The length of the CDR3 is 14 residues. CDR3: CASKEGTVNQPQHF. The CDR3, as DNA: TGCGCCAGTAAGGAAGGGACAGTTAATCAGCCCCAGCATTTT.

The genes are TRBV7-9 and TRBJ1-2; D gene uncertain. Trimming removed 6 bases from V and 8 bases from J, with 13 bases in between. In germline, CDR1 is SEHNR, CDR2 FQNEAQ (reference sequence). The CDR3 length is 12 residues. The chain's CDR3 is CASSLPSRGYTF. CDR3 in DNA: TGTGCCAGCAGTTTACCGTCCCGAGGCTACACCTTC.

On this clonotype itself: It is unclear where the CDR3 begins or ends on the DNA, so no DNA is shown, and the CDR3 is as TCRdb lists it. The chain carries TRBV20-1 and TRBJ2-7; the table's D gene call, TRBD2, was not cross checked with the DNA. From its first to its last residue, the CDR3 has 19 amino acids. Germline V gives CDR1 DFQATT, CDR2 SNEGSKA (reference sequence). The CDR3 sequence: CSFYICSASRLAVSYEQYF.

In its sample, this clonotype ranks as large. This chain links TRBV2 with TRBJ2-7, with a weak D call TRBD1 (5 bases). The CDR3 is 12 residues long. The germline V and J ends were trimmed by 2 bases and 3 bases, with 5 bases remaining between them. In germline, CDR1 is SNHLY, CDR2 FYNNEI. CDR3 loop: CASSEQGYEQYF. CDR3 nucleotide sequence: TGTGCCAGCAGTGAACAGGGCTACGAGCAGTACTTC.

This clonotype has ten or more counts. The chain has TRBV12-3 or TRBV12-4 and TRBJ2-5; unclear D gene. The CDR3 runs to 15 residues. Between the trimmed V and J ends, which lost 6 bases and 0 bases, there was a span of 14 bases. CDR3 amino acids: CASSPTAGDQETQYF. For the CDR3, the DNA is TGTGCCAGCAGCCCAACGGCAGGCGACCAAGAGACCCAGTACTTC.

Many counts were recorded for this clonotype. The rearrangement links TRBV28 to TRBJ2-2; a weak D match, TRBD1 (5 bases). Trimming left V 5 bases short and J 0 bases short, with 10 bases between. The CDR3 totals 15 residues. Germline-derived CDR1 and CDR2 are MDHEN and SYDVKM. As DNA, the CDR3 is TGTGCCAGCAGTATGTCGACAGCGAACACCGGGGAGCTGTTTTTT. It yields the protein CASSMSTANTGELFF.

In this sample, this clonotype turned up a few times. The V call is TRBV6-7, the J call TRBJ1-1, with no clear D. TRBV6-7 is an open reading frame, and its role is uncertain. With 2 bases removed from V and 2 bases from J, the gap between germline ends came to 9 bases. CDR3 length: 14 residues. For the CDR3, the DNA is TGTGCCAGCAGTTACGAGGGCCCTAACACTGAAGCTTTCTTT. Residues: CASSYEGPNTEAFF.

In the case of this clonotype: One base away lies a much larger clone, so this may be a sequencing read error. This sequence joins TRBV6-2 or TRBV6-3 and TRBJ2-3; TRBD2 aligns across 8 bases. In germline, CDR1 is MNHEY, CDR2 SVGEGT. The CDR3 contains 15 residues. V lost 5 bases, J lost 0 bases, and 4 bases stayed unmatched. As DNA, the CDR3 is TGTGCCAGCAGTCACCAGCGGGGGAGCACAGATACGCAGTATTTT. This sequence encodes CASSHQRGSTDTQYF.

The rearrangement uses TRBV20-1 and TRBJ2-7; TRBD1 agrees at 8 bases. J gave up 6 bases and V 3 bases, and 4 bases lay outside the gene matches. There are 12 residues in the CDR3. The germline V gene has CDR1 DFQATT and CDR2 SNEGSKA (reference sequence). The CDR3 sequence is CSASPTGGEQYF. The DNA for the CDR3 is TGCAGTGCTAGCCCCACAGGGGGCGAGCAGTACTTC.

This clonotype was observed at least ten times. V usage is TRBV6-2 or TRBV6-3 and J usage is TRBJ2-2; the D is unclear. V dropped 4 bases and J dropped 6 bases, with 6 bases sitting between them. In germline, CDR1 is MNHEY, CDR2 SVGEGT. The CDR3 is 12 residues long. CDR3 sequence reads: CASSSPPGELFF. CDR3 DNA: TGTGCCAGCAGTTCGCCCCCCGGGGAGCTGTTTTTT.